These 29 T cell receptor beta chains originate from one sample sequenced in a study of cytomegalovirus exposure and HLA in healthy donors. PCR employed 60 Vbeta and 13 Jbeta primers. Data came from immunoSEQ multiplex PCR; TCRdb stores just in-frame clones and leaves some out. Of about 200,000 clones in the sample, around 77% were seen once. Sequencing input: PBMCs. These receptors were taken from a woman aged 25 to 39 in good health and CMV-seronegative.

The chain links TRBV5-1 to TRBJ2-3, with 7 bases fitting TRBD2. Germline CDR1 SGHRS, CDR2 YFSETQ. J gave up 7 bases and V 5 bases, and 13 bases lay outside the gene matches. The CDR3 runs to 15 residues. CDR3 DNA sequence: TGCGCCAGCAGGATAAGGGGCGGGGGATCGAATACGCAGTATTTT. Protein sequence: CASRIRGGGSNTQYF.

This clone has a handful of counts. This rearrangement joins TRBV25-1 to TRBJ1-2, with no clear D. The CDR3 sequence is 14 residues long. CDR1 and CDR2 (germline): MGHDK, SYGVNS. Trimming shortened V by 2 bases and J by 4 bases, and 11 bases separated the two germline ends. The CDR3 DNA follows: TGTGCCAGCAGTGAACCGGCGGCTATCTATGGCTACACCTTC. Translating gives CASSEPAAIYGYTF.

The DNA of the CDR3 is TGTGCCAGCAGCAAGGGACTAGCGGCACAAGAGACCCAGTACTTC. Translating it yields CASSKGLAAQETQYF. The chain combines TRBV5-4 with TRBJ2-5, with TRBD2 matching over 11 bases. The V gene end was trimmed by 4 bases and the J gene end by 2 bases; junction bases not matched to a gene: 4. Germline CDR1 and CDR2: SGHNT and YYREEE (reference sequence). The CDR3 has 15 residues.

This sequence joins TRBV7-9 and TRBJ2-2; D gene uncertain. CDR1 is SEHNR, CDR2 FQNEAQ, per germline (reference sequence). This CDR3 comprises 13 residues. V lost 1 base and J 3 bases, leaving 3 bases between the germline ends. The CDR3 DNA reads as TGTGCCAGCAGCTTAGTAGACACCGGGGAGCTGTTTTTT. Translating gives CASSLVDTGELFF.

The V call is TRBV5-1, the J call TRBJ2-1; 9 bases agree with TRBD2. J was trimmed by 0 bases and V by 5 bases; bases with no gene match: 6. This CDR3 is built from 16 residues. Per germline, CDR1 SGHRS and CDR2 YFSETQ. For the CDR3, the DNA is TGCGCCAGCAGGGGGGCGGGAGGGAGCTCCTACAATGAGCAGTTCTTC. As protein: CASRGAGGSSYNEQFF. The variable domain in full, with the rest retrieved from reference TRBV5-1 and TRBJ2-1, is KAGVTQTPRYLIKTRGQQVTLSCSPISGHRSVSWYQQTPGQGLQFLFEYFSETQRNKGNFPGRFSGRQFSNSRSEMNVSTLELGDSALYLCASRGAGGSSYNEQFFGPGTRLTVL.

The chain couples TRBV2 to TRBJ1-4; no firm D call. V was cut by 6 bases and J by 4 bases, with 9 bases left in between. Germline V lookup: CDR1 SNHLY, CDR2 FYNNEI. The length of the CDR3 is 13 residues. Here the CDR3 reads CASRADDNEKLFF. CDR3 nucleotide sequence: TGTGCCAGCAGAGCGGACGATAATGAAAAACTGTTTTTT.

The J gene is TRBJ1-4, the V gene TRBV5-1; possibly TRBD1 for D (5 bases). Deletions cut 5 bases from V and 2 bases from J, with 7 bases between. The length of the CDR3 is 13 residues. Germline loops: CDR1 SGHRS, CDR2 YFSETQ. The CDR3 region has the DNA TGCGCCAGCAGGGGACTGACTAATGAAAAACTGTTTTTT. This codes for CASRGLTNEKLFF.

This clone was found a few times. The chain joins TRBV29-1 to TRBJ2-6; D call uncertain. This CDR3 is built from 12 residues. Per the germline V gene, CDR1 is SQVTM and CDR2 is ANQGSEA. Between the trimmed V and J ends, which lost 4 bases and 3 bases, there was a span of 4 bases. CDR3 residues: CSVAGGANVLTF. The CDR3, as DNA: TGCAGCGTTGCCGGTGGGGCCAACGTCCTGACTTTC.

The chain uses TRBV4-1 and TRBJ1-4; D perhaps matches TRBD1 (6 bases). CDR1 and CDR2 from the germline V gene are MGHRA and YSYEKL. This CDR3 contains 15 residues. Trimming pared 3 bases from V and 3 bases from J, leaving 11 bases between. CDR3 region: CASSQTGSPNEKLFF. DNA of the CDR3: TGCGCCAGCAGCCAGACAGGCTCCCCTAATGAAAAACTGTTTTTT.

V gene TRBV27 combines with J gene TRBJ1-2; D remains ambiguous. There are 15 residues in the CDR3. V lost 2 bases, J lost 4 bases, and 14 bases lay in between. The germline V gene has CDR1 MNHEY and CDR2 SMNVEV (reference sequence). The CDR3 nucleotides read TGTGCCAGCAGTTTAAGTCGTGGTTTCGGCTATGGCTACACCTTC. Its protein is CASSLSRGFGYGYTF.

The CDR3: CAWSVGPGPQHF. The CDR3 DNA follows: TGTGCCTGGAGTGTAGGCCCAGGGCCCCAGCATTTT. V is TRBV30 and J is TRBJ1-5, with D unclear. Germline loops: CDR1 GTSNPN, CDR2 SVGIG (reference sequence). V gave up 0 bases and J gave up 9 bases, with 9 bases separating them. CDR3 length: 12 residues.

This clone was observed once. The V call is TRBV9, the J call TRBJ2-2; D remains unclear. Germline V gene data show CDR1 as SGDLS and CDR2 as YYNGEE. Trimming pared 4 bases from V and 3 bases from J, leaving 10 bases between. The CDR3 length is 14 residues. CDR3 protein: CASSPHTDTGELFF. The CDR3 DNA reads TGTGCCAGCAGCCCCCATACAGACACCGGGGAGCTGTTTTTT.

The table lists this clone with a few counts. V usage is TRBV11-1 and J usage is TRBJ2-7; no reliable D call. The CDR3 has 16 residues. Trimming shortened V by 6 bases and J by 7 bases, and 25 bases separated the two germline ends. Germline V gives CDR1 SGHAT, CDR2 FQDESV (reference sequence). The CDR3 is CASSSAFLGSRMEQYF. In DNA, the CDR3 is TGTGCCAGCAGTTCCGCCTTTCTAGGTTCCCGGATGGAGCAGTACTTC.

This rearrangement joins TRBV7-2 to TRBJ2-3; 8 positions agree with TRBD2. CDR1 is SGHTA and CDR2 is FQGNSA in the germline V gene. The CDR3 is 15 residues long. V lost 5 bases to trimming and J lost 6 bases; unmatched junction nucleotides: 10. CDR3 nucleotide sequence: TGTGCCAGCAGCCCGGCTAGCGGGCCCCGGGATACGCAGTATTTT. Its translation: CASSPASGPRDTQYF.

The rearrangement uses TRBV7-2 and TRBJ2-1, with TRBD2 identical over 8 bases. Germline lookup yields CDR1 SGHTA and CDR2 FQGNSA. The junction had 6 bases not matched to a gene; V was cut back by 5 bases and J by 3 bases. The CDR3 runs to 15 residues. The DNA of the CDR3 is TGTGCCAGCAGCCATACTAGCGGAGTCTACAATGAGCAGTTCTTC. This codes for CASSHTSGVYNEQFF.

V usage is TRBV6-4 and J usage is TRBJ1-1; 8 nucleotides agree with TRBD1. This CDR3 region has 13 residues. V shed 5 bases, J shed 4 bases, and the junction held 3 bases outside the gene matches. Germline CDR1 is MRHNA and CDR2 is SNTAGT. CDR3 sequence: CASSLDRGTEAFF. The CDR3 DNA reads as TGTGCCAGCAGTCTTGACAGGGGCACTGAAGCTTTCTTT.

This clone was found once. The chain has TRBV6-4 and TRBJ2-1; TRBD1 matches at 11 bases. The CDR3 runs 15 residues. In germline, CDR1 is MRHNA, CDR2 SNTAGT. V lost 6 bases, J lost 7 bases, and 8 bases stayed unmatched. CDR3 DNA: TGTGCCAGCAGCGCCTCCGGGACAGGGGGAAATGAGCAGTTCTTC. As protein: CASSASGTGGNEQFF.

CDR3 coding DNA: TGTGCCAGCAGCGTGTCAGGGGGCGCGTCTGGAAACACCATATATTTT. As protein: CASSVSGGASGNTIYF. The chain links TRBV9 to TRBJ1-3; 8 positions agree with TRBD1. The CDR3 has 16 amino acids. After removal of 2 bases from V and 1 base from J, the junction contained 5 bases not matched to a gene. Germline values: CDR1 SGDLS, CDR2 YYNGEE.

This chain connects TRBV5-1 to TRBJ2-3; 11 bases fit TRBD2. CDR3 length: 16 amino acids. Germline V lookup: CDR1 SGHRS, CDR2 YFSETQ. V dropped 4 bases and J dropped 6; count of bases not matched to a gene: 10. CDR3 bases: TGCGCCAGCAGCAGGATTAGCGGGGGGGCCGTCGATACGCAGTATTTT. This sequence encodes CASSRISGGAVDTQYF.

The rearrangement links TRBV5-1 to TRBJ1-1; 8 bases agree with TRBD1. J gave up 4 bases and V 3 bases, and 2 bases lay outside the gene matches. The germline V gene has CDR1 SGHRS and CDR2 YFSETQ. The length of the CDR3 is 13 residues. CDR3 in amino acids: CASSSGTGTEAFF. The CDR3 nucleotides are TGCGCCAGCAGCTCGGGGACAGGCACTGAAGCTTTCTTT. Full variable domain (remainder filled in from reference TRBV5-1 and TRBJ1-1): KAGVTQTPRYLIKTRGQQVTLSCSPISGHRSVSWYQQTPGQGLQFLFEYFSETQRNKGNFPGRFSGRQFSNSRSEMNVSTLELGDSALYLCASSSGTGTEAFFGQGTRLTVV.

The V call is TRBV7-9, the J call TRBJ2-1; TRBD1 matches at 9 bases. This CDR3 has 15 amino acids. In germline, CDR1 is SEHNR, CDR2 FQNEAQ (reference sequence). The ends lost 5 bases at V and 5 bases at J; junction bases unmatched: 7. The CDR3: CASSQDRGDDNEQFF. In DNA form, the CDR3 reads TGTGCCAGCAGCCAGGACAGGGGCGATGACAATGAGCAGTTCTTC.

The V and J genes are TRBV7-9 and TRBJ2-7; 11 nucleotides match TRBD2. The germline V gene encodes CDR1 SEHNR and CDR2 FQNEAQ (reference sequence). The CDR3 sequence is 17 residues long. V shed 5 bases, J shed 3 bases, and the junction held 12 bases outside the gene matches. CDR3 DNA: TGTGCCAGCAGCCCGGTCCTAGCGGGAGGAGGATACTACGAGCAGTACTTC. Translated, it gives CASSPVLAGGGYYEQYF.

The gene calls are TRBV5-1 and TRBJ2-7; 12 positions agree with TRBD1. The J segment lost 4 bases and the V segment lost 1 base, leaving 6 bases of the junction unmatched. Germline CDR1 and CDR2: SGHRS and YFSETQ. CDR3 size: 16 residues. For the CDR3, the DNA is TGCGCCAGCAGCTTGATCGGGGACAGGGGGCCGTACGAGCAGTACTTC. This encodes CASSLIGDRGPYEQYF. Using reference TRBV5-1 and TRBJ2-7 for the parts outside the CDR3, the full variable domain is KAGVTQTPRYLIKTRGQQVTLSCSPISGHRSVSWYQQTPGQGLQFLFEYFSETQRNKGNFPGRFSGRQFSNSRSEMNVSTLELGDSALYLCASSLIGDRGPYEQYFGPGTRLTVT.

This chain links TRBV19 with TRBJ2-3, with D possibly TRBD2 on 6 matching bases. The V gene lost 6 bases and the J gene lost 0 bases, with 16 bases spanning the gap. Germline-derived CDR1 and CDR2 are LNHDA and SQIVND (reference sequence). This CDR3 contains 16 residues. DNA for the CDR3: TGTGCCAGTAGGGAGGGAGGCCCCCCTAGCACAGATACGCAGTATTTT. Its protein is CASREGGPPSTDTQYF.

This chain connects TRBV5-1 to TRBJ2-4, with TRBD1 as a possible D gene (5 bases). Trimming took off 7 bases at V and 2 bases at J, with 19 bases between the two ends. The germline CDR1 and CDR2 sequences are SGHRS and YFSETQ. This CDR3 region has 16 residues. The CDR3 reads CASSPDTRSSKNIQYF. In nucleotides, the CDR3 is TGCGCCAGCTCCCCGGACACGCGGAGCTCCAAAAACATTCAGTACTTC.

This clone was counted a single time. The chain joins TRBV18 to TRBJ1-3; D is possibly TRBD1 (5 bases). V was trimmed by 3 bases and J by 0 bases, leaving 12 bases between them. CDR1 is KGHSH, CDR2 LQKENI, per germline. The CDR3 totals 16 residues. This CDR3 is CASSPYQGNSGNTIYF. CDR3 bases: TGTGCCAGCTCACCGTACCAGGGAAACTCTGGAAACACCATATATTTT.

This sequence joins TRBV30 and TRBJ1-6; D is unclear. The CDR3 length is 15 residues. CDR1 is GTSNPN, CDR2 SVGIG, per germline (reference sequence). V dropped 3 bases and J dropped 6 bases, with 15 bases sitting between them. This CDR3 is CAWRYRLPGNSPLHF. In DNA form, the CDR3 reads TGTGCCTGGAGGTATCGGCTGCCGGGTAATTCACCCCTCCACTTT. Supplemented by reference TRBV30 and TRBJ1-6, the full variable domain reads SQTIHQWPATLVQPVGSPLSLECTVEGTSNPNLYWYRQAAGRGLQLLFYSVGIGQISSEVPQNLSASRPQDRQFILSSKKLLLSDSGFYLCAWRYRLPGNSPLHFGNGTRLTVT.

This sequence joins TRBV7-9 and TRBJ2-5; 7 bases fit TRBD1. There are 15 residues in the CDR3. In germline, CDR1 is SEHNR, CDR2 FQNEAQ (reference sequence). V dropped 4 bases and J dropped 2; count of bases not matched to a gene: 7. CDR3 DNA sequence: TGTGCCAGCAGCTCGGGACAGTGGGGACAAGAGACCCAGTACTTC. Translating it yields CASSSGQWGQETQYF.

The chain uses TRBV7-6 and TRBJ1-1, with TRBD1 identical over 7 bases. The CDR3 runs 14 residues. From germline, CDR1 is SGHVS and CDR2 FNYEAQ. J lost 5 bases, V lost 1 base, and 4 bases had no gene match. CDR3: CASSLEARGTEAFF. The CDR3 bases are TGTGCCAGCAGCTTAGAGGCCAGGGGGACTGAAGCTTTCTTT.